A single sample is the source of the 10 T cell receptor beta chains below, sequenced in a study of control samples from healthy donors and cancer patients. The repertoire was sequenced with immunoSEQ multiplex PCR; TCRdb's copy has only in-frame clones and lacks some. Seen here are under 95,000 clones, roughly 92% observed once, and the top ten hold roughly 0.9%. Sequencing was performed on blood. The receptors stem from a woman aged 30 to 39 in good health.

This clone was counted a few times. The chain carries TRBV28 and TRBJ2-3, with a tentative D call TRBD1 (6 bases). This CDR3 has 15 amino acids. Trimming left V 6 bases short and J 1 base short, with 14 bases between. Per the germline V gene, CDR1 is MDHEN and CDR2 is SYDVKM. The CDR3 DNA reads as TGTGCCAGCAGGCCTCAGGGGCAGGGCACAGATACGCAGTATTTT. Its translation is CASRPQGQGTDTQYF.

This clone was detected only once. The V and J genes are TRBV19 and TRBJ1-6; D gene uncertain. This CDR3 is 18 amino acids long. Germline CDR1 reads LNHDA; CDR2 reads SQIVND (reference sequence). Trimming took 3 bases from V and 0 from J, leaving 15 bases between them. CDR3 loop: CASSIQDPSFSYNSPLHF. CDR3 sequence (DNA): TGTGCCAGTAGTATTCAGGACCCGAGCTTCTCCTATAATTCACCCCTCCACTTT. Looking up the rest from reference TRBV19 and TRBJ1-6 gives the full variable domain: DGGITQSPKYLFRKEGQNVTLSCEQNLNHDAMYWYRQDPGQGLRLIYYSQIVNDFQKGDIAEGYSVSREKKESFPLTVTSAQKNPTAFYLCASSIQDPSFSYNSPLHFGNGTRLTVT.

The V gene is TRBV11-2, the J gene TRBJ2-3; TRBD1 matches at 7 bases. This CDR3 is built from 13 residues. The V gene's germline CDR1 is SGHAT and CDR2 FQNNGV. V dropped 4 bases and J dropped 5; count of bases not matched to a gene: 3. CDR3 region: CASSWNRGDTQYF. In DNA form, the CDR3 reads TGTGCCAGCAGCTGGAACAGGGGAGATACGCAGTATTTT.

The CDR3 region is CASSFWSNTEAFF. CDR3 nucleotide sequence: TGTGCCAGCAGTTTTTGGTCGAACACTGAAGCTTTCTTT. The rearrangement links TRBV12-3 or TRBV12-4 to TRBJ1-1; D unresolved. The CDR3 extends over 13 amino acids. Deletions cut 3 bases from V and 1 base from J, with 6 bases between.

The rearrangement uses TRBV5-4 and TRBJ2-3, with D possibly TRBD1 on 7 matching bases. CDR3 length equals 13 residues. Trimming removed 4 bases at V and 6 bases at J, with 12 bases between. In germline, CDR1 is SGHNT, CDR2 YYREEE (reference sequence). CDR3 coding DNA: TGTGCCAGCAGCACTGCAGGGGGGGATACGCAGTATTTT. Protein: CASSTAGGDTQYF.

This chain links TRBV11-2 with TRBJ2-5; TRBD2 matches 8 bases. V trimming: 5 bases; J trimming: 7 bases; junction bases outside the gene matches: 9. Germline V gene data show CDR1 as SGHAT and CDR2 as FQNNGV. The CDR3 covers 14 residues. In DNA, the CDR3 is TGTGCCAGCAGCGGGCGGGGGGACCACACGACCCAGTACTTC. The encoded protein is CASSGRGDHTTQYF.

V and J are TRBV5-4 and TRBJ1-5; no definite D call. Trimming cost V 0 bases and J 3 bases, with 7 bases left between them. The CDR3 spans 14 residues. Germline V gives CDR1 SGHNT, CDR2 YYREEE (reference sequence). The CDR3 loop reads CASSLGGFNQPQHF. The CDR3 coding sequence is TGTGCCAGCAGCTTGGGCGGGTTCAATCAGCCCCAGCATTTT.

The J gene is TRBJ1-5, the V gene TRBV6-6; D possibly corresponds to TRBD1 (5 bases). The CDR3 totals 12 residues. V lost 3 bases and J lost 6, with 6 bases in between. Looked up from germline, CDR1 is MNHNY and CDR2 is SVGAGI (reference sequence). CDR3 coding DNA: TGTGCCAGCAGTTATCAGGGTCAGCCCCAGCATTTT. This translates into CASSYQGQPQHF.

This clone was detected only once. The chain combines TRBV7-2 with TRBJ1-1; 7 nucleotides agree with TRBD1. In germline, CDR1 is SGHTA, CDR2 FQGNSA. This CDR3 comprises 14 residues. The V and J ends lost 2 bases and 0 bases, in that order; junction bases with no gene match: 0. The CDR3 sequence is CASSLQGVNTEAFF. CDR3 nucleotide sequence: TGTGCCAGCAGCTTACAGGGGGTGAACACTGAAGCTTTCTTT.

Comment on this clone: One end of the junction does not line up with germline, which may come from a read error. This rearrangement joins TRBV6-5 to TRBJ2-5; D might be TRBD1 (6 bases). CDR3 size: 14 residues. CDR1 and CDR2 (germline): MNHEY, SVGAGI. Here the CDR3 reads CAGSRDTSRETQYF. The CDR3 region has the DNA TGTGCCGGCAGCCGGGACACCTCACGGGAGACCCAGTACTTC.